Sequencing of this T cell receptor (beta chain) was carried out in a study of technical replicates of blood from a handful of donors. The CDR3 covers 16 residues. The V gene's germline CDR1 is SGHNT and CDR2 YYREEE (reference sequence). J lost 7 bases, V lost 4 bases, and 17 bases had no gene match. Using immunoSEQ multiplex PCR, the repertoire was profiled, and TCRdb retains in-frame clones only, with some absent. The sample includes about 80,000 clones, approximately 97% of them seen just once. This chain uses TRBV5-4 with TRBJ2-7; 7 positions agree with TRBD1. Material for sequencing was T cells isolated from PBMCs. The source is a human donor in good health. CDR3 sequence: CASSPEGTVWTQEQYF. CDR3 bases: TGTGCCAGCAGCCCCGAGGGGACAGTGTGGACTCAGGAGCAGTACTTC.